This T cell receptor (beta chain) was observed in a study of blood T cell repertoires in COVID-19. Overall study: Sites across the United States, Italy and Spain contributed samples from acute and convalescent COVID-19. T cells, B-cell-depleted T cells, or PBMCs supplied cDNA or gDNA.

In the study's own analysis: For nucleated cells, counts were estimated from reference gene primer amplification. Only in-frame clones appear in the TCRdb table, and some are missing; sequencing was by immunoSEQ multiplex PCR. V and J calls and clone size follow that table, whereas D and trimming were derived from the DNA. The table includes 470,000 or so clones, around 89% detected once. The CDR3 extends over 16 amino acids. Germline-derived CDR1 and CDR2 are SGHRS and YFSETQ. With 1 base clipped from V and 4 bases from J, the junction kept 8 bases outside the gene matches. The chain has TRBV5-1 and TRBJ2-1; 7 bases agree with TRBD2. This sequence originates from a woman in her 30s with acute or convalescent COVID-19. Sequencing was done on a sample of peripheral blood. CDR3 nucleotides: TGCGCCAGCAGCTTGATGGCGGGGGAGATATACAATGAGCAGTTCTTC. As protein: CASSLMAGEIYNEQFF.